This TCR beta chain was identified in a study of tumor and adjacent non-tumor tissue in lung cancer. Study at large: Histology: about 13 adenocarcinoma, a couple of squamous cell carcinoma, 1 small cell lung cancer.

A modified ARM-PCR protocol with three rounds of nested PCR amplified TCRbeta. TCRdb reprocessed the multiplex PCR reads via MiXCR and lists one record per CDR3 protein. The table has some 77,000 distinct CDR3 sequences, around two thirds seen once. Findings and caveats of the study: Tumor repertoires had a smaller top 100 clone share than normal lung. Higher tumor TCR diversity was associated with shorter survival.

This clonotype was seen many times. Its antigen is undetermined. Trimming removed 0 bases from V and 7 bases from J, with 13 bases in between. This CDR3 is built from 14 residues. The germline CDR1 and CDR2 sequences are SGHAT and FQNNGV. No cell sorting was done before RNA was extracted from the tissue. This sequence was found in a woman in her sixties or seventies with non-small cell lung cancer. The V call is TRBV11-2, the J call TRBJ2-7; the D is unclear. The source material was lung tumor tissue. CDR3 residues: CASSLDHGPREQYF. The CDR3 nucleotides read TGTGCCAGCAGCTTAGATCACGGTCCACGGGAGCAGTACTTC.